The present T cell receptor (beta chain) was sequenced within a study of cytomegalovirus exposure and HLA in healthy donors. Study-wide results and limits: HLA alleles were associated with fewer than 20,000 TCR beta sequences in a later analysis at 0.05 false discovery rate. Most TCRs appeared rarely, but some public TCRs recurred in many donors. In a later analysis, donors in an Asian-associated ancestry cluster reportedly had fewer N-insertions in productive TCRs than the cohort mean.

This clone was picked up a small number of times. Its antigen is currently unknown. Primers for the PCR totalled 60 Vbeta and 13 Jbeta. Here immunoSEQ multiplex PCR was the method, and the copy in TCRdb shows in-frame clones only, minus some. The sample consists of about 150,000 clones, around 9.7% of them appearing once. This CDR3 contains 15 residues. Germline-derived CDR1 and CDR2 are SGHRS and YFSETQ. J lost 2 bases, V lost 0 bases, and 3 bases had no gene match. This chain uses TRBV5-1 with TRBJ2-5; 8 bases are a match to TRBD2. This TCR was recovered from a man aged 50-60 years in good health and CMV-seronegative. Sequenced sample: PBMCs. The CDR3 reads CASSLGGGRQETQYF. The CDR3 DNA reads TGCGCCAGCAGCTTGGGAGGCGGGAGGCAAGAGACCCAGTACTTC.